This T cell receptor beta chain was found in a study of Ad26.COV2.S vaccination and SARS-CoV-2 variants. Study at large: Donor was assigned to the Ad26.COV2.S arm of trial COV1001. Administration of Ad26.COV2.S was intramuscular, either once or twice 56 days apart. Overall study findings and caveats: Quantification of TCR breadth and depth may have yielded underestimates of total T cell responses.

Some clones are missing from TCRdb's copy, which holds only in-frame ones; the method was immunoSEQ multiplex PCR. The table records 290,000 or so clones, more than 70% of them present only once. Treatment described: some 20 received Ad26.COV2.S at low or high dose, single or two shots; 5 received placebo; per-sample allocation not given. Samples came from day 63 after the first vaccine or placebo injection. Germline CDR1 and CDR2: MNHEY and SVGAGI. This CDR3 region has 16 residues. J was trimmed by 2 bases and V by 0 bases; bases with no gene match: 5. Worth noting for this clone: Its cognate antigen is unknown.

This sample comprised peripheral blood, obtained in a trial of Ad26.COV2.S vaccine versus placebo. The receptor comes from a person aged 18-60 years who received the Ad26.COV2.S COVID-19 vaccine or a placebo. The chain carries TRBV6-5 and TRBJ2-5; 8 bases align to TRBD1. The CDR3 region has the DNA TGTGCCAGCAGTTACTCAAGGACAGGGTGGCAAGAGACCCAGTACTTC. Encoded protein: CASSYSRTGWQETQYF.